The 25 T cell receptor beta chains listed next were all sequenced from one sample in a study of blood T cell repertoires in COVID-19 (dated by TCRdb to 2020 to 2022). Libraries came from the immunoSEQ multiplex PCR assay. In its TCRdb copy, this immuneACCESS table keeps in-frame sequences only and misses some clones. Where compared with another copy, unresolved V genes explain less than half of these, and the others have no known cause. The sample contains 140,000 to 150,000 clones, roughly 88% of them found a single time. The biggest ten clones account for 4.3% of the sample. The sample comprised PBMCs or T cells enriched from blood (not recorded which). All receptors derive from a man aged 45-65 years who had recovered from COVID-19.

The CDR3 sequence: CASSYQERGVSYEQYV. The CDR3 coding sequence is TGTGCCAGCAGTTACCAGGAGCGGGGAGTCTCCTACGAGCAGTACGTC. The chain joins TRBV6-5 to TRBJ2-7; 7 bases match TRBD2. After removal of 2 bases from V and 0 bases from J, the junction contained 7 bases not matched to a gene. CDR1 is MNHEY, CDR2 SVGAGI, per germline. CDR3 size: 16 residues.

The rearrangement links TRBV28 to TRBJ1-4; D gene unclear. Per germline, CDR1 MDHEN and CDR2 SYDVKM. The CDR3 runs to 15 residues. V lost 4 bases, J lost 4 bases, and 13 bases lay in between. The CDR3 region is CASSSPEGYNEKLFF. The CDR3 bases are TGTGCCAGCAGTTCCCCAGAGGGTTATAATGAAAAACTGTTTTTT.

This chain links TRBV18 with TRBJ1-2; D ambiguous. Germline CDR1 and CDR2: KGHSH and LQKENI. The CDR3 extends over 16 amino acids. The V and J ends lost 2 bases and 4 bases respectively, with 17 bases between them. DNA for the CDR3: TGTGCCAGCTCACCAACAATCTCTCAGGCCGGCTATGGCTACACCTTC. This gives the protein CASSPTISQAGYGYTF.

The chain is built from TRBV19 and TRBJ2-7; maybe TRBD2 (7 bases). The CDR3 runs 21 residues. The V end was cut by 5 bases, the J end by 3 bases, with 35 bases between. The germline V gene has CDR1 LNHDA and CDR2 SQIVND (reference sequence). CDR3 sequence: CASSSARGGAGLSGENYEQYF. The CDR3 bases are TGTGCCAGTAGTTCCGCTAGAGGGGGGGCAGGTCTATCCGGAGAGAACTACGAGCAGTACTTC. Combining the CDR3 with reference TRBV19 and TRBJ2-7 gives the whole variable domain DGGITQSPKYLFRKEGQNVTLSCEQNLNHDAMYWYRQDPGQGLRLIYYSQIVNDFQKGDIAEGYSVSREKKESFPLTVTSAQKNPTAFYLCASSSARGGAGLSGENYEQYFGPGTRLTVT.

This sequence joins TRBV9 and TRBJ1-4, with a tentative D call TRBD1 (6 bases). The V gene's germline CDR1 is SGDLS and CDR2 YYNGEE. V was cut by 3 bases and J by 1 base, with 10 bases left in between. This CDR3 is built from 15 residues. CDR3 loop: CASSDSRGTNEKLFF. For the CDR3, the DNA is TGTGCCAGCAGCGACTCCAGGGGAACTAATGAAAAACTGTTTTTT.

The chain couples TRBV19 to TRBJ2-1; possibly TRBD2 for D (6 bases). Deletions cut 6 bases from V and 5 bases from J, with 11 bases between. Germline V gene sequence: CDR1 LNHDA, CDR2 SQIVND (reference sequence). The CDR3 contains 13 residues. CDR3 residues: CASRLGLDNEQFF. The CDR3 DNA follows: TGTGCCAGTAGGCTGGGACTGGACAATGAGCAGTTCTTC.

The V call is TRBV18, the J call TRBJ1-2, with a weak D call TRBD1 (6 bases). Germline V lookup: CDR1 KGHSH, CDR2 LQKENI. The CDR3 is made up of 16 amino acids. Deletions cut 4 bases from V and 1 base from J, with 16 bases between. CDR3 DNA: TGTGCCAGCTCACAAAGCCAGACAGGAGTTAACTATGGCTACACCTTC. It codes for CASSQSQTGVNYGYTF. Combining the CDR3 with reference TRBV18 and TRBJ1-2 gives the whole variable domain NAGVMQNPRHLVRRRGQEARLRCSPMKGHSHVYWYRQLPEEGLKFMVYLQKENIIDESGMPKERFSAEFPKEGPSILRIQQVVRGDSAAYFCASSQSQTGVNYGYTFGSGTRLTVV.

CDR3 sequence (DNA): TGTGCCAGCAGTGAACAGGTCACCTACGAGCAGTACGTC. Translated, it gives CASSEQVTYEQYV. The chain recombines TRBV6-1 with TRBJ2-7; D is undetermined. The germline V gene encodes CDR1 MNHNS and CDR2 SASEGT. The ends were cut back, 2 bases at V and 2 bases at J, with 7 bases in the middle. The CDR3 covers 13 residues.

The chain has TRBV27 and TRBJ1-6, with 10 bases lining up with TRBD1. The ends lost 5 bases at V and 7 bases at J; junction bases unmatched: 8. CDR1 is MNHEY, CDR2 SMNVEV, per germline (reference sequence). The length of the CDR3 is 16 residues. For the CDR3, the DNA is TGTGCCAGCAGTAGAAAATTGGGACAGGGGAATTCACCCCTCCACTTT. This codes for CASSRKLGQGNSPLHF.

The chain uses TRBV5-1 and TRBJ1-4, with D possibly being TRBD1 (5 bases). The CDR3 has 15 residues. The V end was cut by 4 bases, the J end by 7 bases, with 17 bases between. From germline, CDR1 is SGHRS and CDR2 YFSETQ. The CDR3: CASSNTPGLGEKLFF. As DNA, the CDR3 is TGCGCCAGCAGCAACACGCCGGGACTTGGTGAAAAACTGTTTTTT.

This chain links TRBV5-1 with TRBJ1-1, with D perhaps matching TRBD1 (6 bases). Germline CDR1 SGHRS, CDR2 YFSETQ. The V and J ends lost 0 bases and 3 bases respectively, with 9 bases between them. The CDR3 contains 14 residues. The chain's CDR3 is CASSLVTGDTEAFF. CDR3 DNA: TGCGCCAGCAGCTTGGTGACAGGAGACACTGAAGCTTTCTTT.

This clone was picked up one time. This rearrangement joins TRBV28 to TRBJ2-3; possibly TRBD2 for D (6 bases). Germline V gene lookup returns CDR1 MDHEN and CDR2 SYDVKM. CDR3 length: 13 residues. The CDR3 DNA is TGTGCTAGCGGCCGTGCCAACACAGATACGCAGTATTTT. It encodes CASGRANTDTQYF.

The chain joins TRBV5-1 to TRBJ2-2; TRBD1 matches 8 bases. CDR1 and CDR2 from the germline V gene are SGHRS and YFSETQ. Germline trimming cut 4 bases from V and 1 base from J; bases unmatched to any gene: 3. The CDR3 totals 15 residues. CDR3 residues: CASSPGTGNTGELFF. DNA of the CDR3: TGCGCCAGCAGCCCCGGGACAGGGAACACCGGGGAGCTGTTTTTT.

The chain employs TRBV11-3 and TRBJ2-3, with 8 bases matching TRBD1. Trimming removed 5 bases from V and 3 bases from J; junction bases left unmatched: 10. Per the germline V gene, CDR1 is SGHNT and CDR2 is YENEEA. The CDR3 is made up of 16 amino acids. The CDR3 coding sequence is TGTGCCAGCAGCCAAGGACAGGGAATAAGGACAGATACGCAGTATTTT. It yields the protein CASSQGQGIRTDTQYF. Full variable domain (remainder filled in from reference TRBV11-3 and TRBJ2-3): EAGVVQSPRYKIIEKKQPVAFWCNPISGHNTLYWYLQNLGQGPELLIRYENEEAVDDSQLPKDRFSAERLKGVDSTLKIQPAELGDSAVYLCASSQGQGIRTDTQYFGPGTRLTVL.

This CDR3 reads CASSKIVQGPTNTEAFF. CDR3 bases: TGCGCCAGCAGCAAAATCGTACAGGGTCCAACGAACACTGAAGCTTTCTTT. This chain links TRBV5-1 with TRBJ1-1; the D gene is possibly TRBD1 (6 bases). The CDR3 spans 17 residues. Germline CDR1 is SGHRS and CDR2 is YFSETQ. The V and J ends lost 4 bases and 1 base respectively, with 20 bases between them.

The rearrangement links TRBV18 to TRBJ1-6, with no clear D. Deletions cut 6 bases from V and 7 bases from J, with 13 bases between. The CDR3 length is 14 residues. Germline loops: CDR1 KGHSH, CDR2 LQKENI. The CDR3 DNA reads TGTGCCAGCTCCCAGGCCATTGGGAATTCACCCCTCCACTTT. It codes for CASSQAIGNSPLHF.

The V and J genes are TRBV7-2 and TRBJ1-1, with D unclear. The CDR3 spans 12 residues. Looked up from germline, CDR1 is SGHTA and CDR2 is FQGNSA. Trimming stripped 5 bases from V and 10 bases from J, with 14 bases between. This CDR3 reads CASSQRTLGAFF. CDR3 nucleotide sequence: TGTGCCAGCAGCCAGCGGACGTTGGGAGCTTTCTTT.

The DNA for the CDR3 is TGTGCCTGGGGCTATACAGATACGCAGTATTTT. Amino acid sequence: CAWGYTDTQYF. This chain connects TRBV30 to TRBJ2-3; unclear D gene. The length of the CDR3 is 11 residues. Germline lookup yields CDR1 GTSNPN and CDR2 SVGIG (reference sequence). The V and J ends lost 5 bases and 3 bases respectively, with 6 bases between them.

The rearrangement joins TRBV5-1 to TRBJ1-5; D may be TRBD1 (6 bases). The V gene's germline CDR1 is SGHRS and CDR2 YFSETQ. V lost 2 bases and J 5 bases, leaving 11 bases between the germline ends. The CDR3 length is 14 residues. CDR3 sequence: CASSLLQGDQPQHF. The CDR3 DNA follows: TGCGCCAGCAGCTTATTACAGGGAGATCAGCCCCAGCATTTT. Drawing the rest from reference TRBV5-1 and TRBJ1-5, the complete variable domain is KAGVTQTPRYLIKTRGQQVTLSCSPISGHRSVSWYQQTPGQGLQFLFEYFSETQRNKGNFPGRFSGRQFSNSRSEMNVSTLELGDSALYLCASSLLQGDQPQHFGDGTRLSIL.

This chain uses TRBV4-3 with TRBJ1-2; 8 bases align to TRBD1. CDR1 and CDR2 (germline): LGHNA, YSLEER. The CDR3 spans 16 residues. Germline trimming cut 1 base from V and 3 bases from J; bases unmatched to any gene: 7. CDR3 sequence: CASSQVWLTGDYGYTF. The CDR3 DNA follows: TGCGCCAGCAGCCAAGTCTGGCTGACAGGGGACTATGGCTACACCTTC.

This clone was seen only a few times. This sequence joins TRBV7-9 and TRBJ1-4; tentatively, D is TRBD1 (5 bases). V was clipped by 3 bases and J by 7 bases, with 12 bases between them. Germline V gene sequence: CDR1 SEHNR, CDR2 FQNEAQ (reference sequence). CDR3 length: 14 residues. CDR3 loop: CASSFGYGGEKLFF. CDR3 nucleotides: TGTGCCAGCAGCTTTGGCTACGGGGGTGAAAAACTGTTTTTT. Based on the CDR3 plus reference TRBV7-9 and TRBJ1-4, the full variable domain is DTGVSQNPRHKITKRGQNVTFRCDPISEHNRLYWYRQTLGQGPEFLTYFQNEAQLEKSRLLSDRFSAERPKGSFSTLEIQRTEQGDSAMYLCASSFGYGGEKLFFGSGTQLSVL.

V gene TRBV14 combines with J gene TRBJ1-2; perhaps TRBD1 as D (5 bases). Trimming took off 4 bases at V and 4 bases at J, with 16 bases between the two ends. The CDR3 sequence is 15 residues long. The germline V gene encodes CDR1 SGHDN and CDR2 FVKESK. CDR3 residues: CASSRSSGGSYGYTF. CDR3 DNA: TGTGCCAGCAGCCGGAGTAGCGGGGGAAGCTATGGCTACACCTTC.

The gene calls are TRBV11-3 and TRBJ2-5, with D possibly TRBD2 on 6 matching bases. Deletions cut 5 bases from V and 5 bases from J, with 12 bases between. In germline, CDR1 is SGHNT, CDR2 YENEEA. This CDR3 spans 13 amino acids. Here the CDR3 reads CASSLGRMETQYF. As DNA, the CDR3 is TGTGCCAGCAGCCTAGGGAGGATGGAGACCCAGTACTTC.

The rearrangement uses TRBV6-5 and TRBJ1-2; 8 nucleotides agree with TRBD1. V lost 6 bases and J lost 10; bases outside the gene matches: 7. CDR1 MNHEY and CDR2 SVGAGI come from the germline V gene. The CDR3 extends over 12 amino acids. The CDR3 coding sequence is TGTGCCAGCAGAATACAGGGGGGCGACTACACCTTC. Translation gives CASRIQGGDYTF.

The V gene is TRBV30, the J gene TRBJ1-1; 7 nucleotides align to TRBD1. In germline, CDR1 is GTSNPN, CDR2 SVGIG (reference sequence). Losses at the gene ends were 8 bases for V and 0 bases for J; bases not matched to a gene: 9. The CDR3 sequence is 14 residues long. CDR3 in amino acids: CAAITGALNTEAFF. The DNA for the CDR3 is TGTGCCGCCATTACAGGGGCTTTGAACACTGAAGCTTTCTTT.